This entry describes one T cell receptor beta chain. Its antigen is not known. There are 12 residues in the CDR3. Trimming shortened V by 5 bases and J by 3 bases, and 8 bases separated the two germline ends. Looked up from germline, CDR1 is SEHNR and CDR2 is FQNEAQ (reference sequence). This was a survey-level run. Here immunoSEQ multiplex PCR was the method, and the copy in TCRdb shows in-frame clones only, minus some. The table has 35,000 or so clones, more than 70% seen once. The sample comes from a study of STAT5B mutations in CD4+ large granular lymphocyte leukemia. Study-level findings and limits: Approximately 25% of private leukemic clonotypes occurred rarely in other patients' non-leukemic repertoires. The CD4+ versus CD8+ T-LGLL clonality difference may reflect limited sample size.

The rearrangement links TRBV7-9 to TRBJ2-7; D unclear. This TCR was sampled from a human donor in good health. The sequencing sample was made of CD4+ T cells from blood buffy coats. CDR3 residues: CASSPDLYEQYF. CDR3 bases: TGTGCCAGCAGCCCCGACCTCTACGAGCAGTACTTC.